Shown below are 6 T cell receptor beta chains from a single sample sequenced in a study of T cell changes during pregnancy in multiple sclerosis. This table comes from immunoSEQ multiplex PCR, and its TCRdb copy is limited to in-frame clones, with some not included. This table has tens of thousands of clones, approximately 94% appearing once. The sequences come from peripheral blood, collected in the third trimester of pregnancy. Receptor source: a female donor with multiple sclerosis, enrolled in a pregnancy study.

There are a few counts of this clone. V gene TRBV2 combines with J gene TRBJ1-2; a weak D match, TRBD1 (5 bases). This CDR3 is 14 amino acids long. Looked up from germline, CDR1 is SNHLY and CDR2 is FYNNEI. The V end was cut by 5 bases, the J end by 1 base, with 11 bases between. CDR3 DNA: TGTGCCAGCAGTCCATGGGGGGTTAACTATGGCTACACCTTC. Translating it yields CASSPWGVNYGYTF.

The J gene is TRBJ2-3, the V gene TRBV10-1; 7 bases map to TRBD2. There are 14 residues in the CDR3. After removal of 10 bases from V and 3 bases from J, the junction contained 10 bases not matched to a gene. Germline V gene lookup returns CDR1 WNHNN and CDR2 SYGVQD (reference sequence). The CDR3 loop reads CATLGREWTDTQYF. CDR3 nucleotides: TGCGCCACCCTCGGGCGGGAGTGGACAGATACGCAGTATTTT.

This sequence joins TRBV6-1 and TRBJ2-7; a weak D match, TRBD2 (6 bases). Trimming shortened V by 7 bases and J by 6 bases, and 13 bases separated the two germline ends. The CDR3 is made up of 12 amino acids. Germline V lookup: CDR1 MNHNS, CDR2 SASEGT. Written as DNA, the CDR3 is TGTGCCAGCATCCGGGAGCACGGCGAGCAGTACTTC. Amino acid sequence: CASIREHGEQYF.

J is TRBJ2-2 and V is TRBV27; 8 bases fit TRBD2. Germline V gives CDR1 MNHEY, CDR2 SMNVEV (reference sequence). V gave up 8 bases and J gave up 4 bases; unmatched junction bases: 12. This CDR3 has 16 amino acids. This chain's CDR3 is CASGLLAGLLTGELFF. CDR3 DNA: TGTGCCAGCGGCCTTCTAGCGGGCCTCCTCACCGGGGAGCTGTTTTTT.

This chain joins TRBV19 and TRBJ2-1; TRBD2 matches at 7 bases. Germline CDR1 LNHDA, CDR2 SQIVND (reference sequence). After removal of 5 bases from V and 1 base from J, the junction contained 5 bases not matched to a gene. CDR3 length equals 15 residues. CDR3 nucleotide sequence: TGTGCCAGTAGTCCACGGACTAGTTCCTACAATGAGCAGTTCTTC. Its protein is CASSPRTSSYNEQFF.

This chain links TRBV6-1 with TRBJ2-2; the D gene is possibly TRBD2 (5 bases). V dropped 6 bases and J dropped 0 bases, with 11 bases sitting between them. CDR1 and CDR2 from the germline V gene are MNHNS and SASEGT. This CDR3 has 15 residues. In nucleotides, the CDR3 is TGTGCCAGCAGAGGACTTTTCGCGAACACCGGGGAGCTGTTTTTT. Its protein is CASRGLFANTGELFF.